This TCR beta chain was retrieved from a study of MAIT cells during Salmonella Paratyphi A infection (dated by TCRdb to about 2017). About the full investigation: A single dose of 1-5x10^3 CFU of S. Paratyphi A strain NVGH308 was ingested by adult volunteers aged 18 to 60. Diagnosed volunteers received ciprofloxacin 500 mg twice daily for 14 days starting at diagnosis.

CDR1 SSHAT and CDR2 FNYEAQ are derived from the germline V gene (reference sequence). The CDR3 measures 15 amino acids from cysteine to phenylalanine. Only the CDR3 region is kept as DNA, spanning 45 bases read in frame from base 1. Overall results and qualifications from the work: The availability of volunteer samples limited the sample sizes, but these sizes were considered adequate to detect differences between groups. Space occupied by over-represented MAIT clonotypes fell significantly from baseline to mid-infection (roughly 0.17 to 0.10), with no significant post-infection difference. MAIT TRBV usage was found to be oligoclonal, with TRBV20 and TRBV6 favoured, and appeared to be unchanged by infection. Compared with healthy controls, diagnosed volunteers had more expansion or contraction among the top five MAIT clonotypes (around 0.5 versus 0.13), a finding that suggests the repertoire is reshaped by infection.

The library was prepared using 5' RACE. Two rounds of PCR with Phusion High-Fidelity polymerase amplified TCRbeta, with sample-specific barcodes added in the primers. To build the TCRbeta libraries, template-switch cDNA synthesis was carried out using SMARTScribe reverse transcriptase along with a TRBC-specific primer. The barcoded samples were pooled and then prepared using the NEBNext Ultra DNA Library Prep Kit for Illumina. Sequencing of libraries was performed on an Illumina MiSeq with the MiSeq reagent kit v2, 300 cycles. From the authors' description of their analysis: Reads were demultiplexed by barcode with Jemultiplexer and were aligned with MiTCR using default parameters. VDJtools removed non-functional sequences, and clonotypes were defined by amino acid sequence, with clonotype frequencies based on assigned sequence reads. In the clonal space homeostasis analysis, clonotypes were binned by frequency as over-represented (0.05-1), large, medium and small. The raw public reads went through TCRdb reprocessing: fastp at Q25, MiXCR clone calling, in-frame beta chains kept. Records with the same CDR3 protein are collapsed into one entry carrying the most frequent genes and DNA. The V and J calls here are based on TCRdb, not the publication. The sample table lists roughly 640 distinct CDR3 sequences, about 30% of them with a count of one. Clones ranked in the top ten supply 24% of the sample.

In its sample, this clonotype comes out as large (0.1 to 1%). Its antigen target is currently unknown. The junction differs from germline at one of its ends, possibly a read error. This specimen's time point label, interpreted: mid-infection, around enteric fever diagnosis. MAIT cells, defined as Valpha7.2+ CD161+ T cells, were identified and sorted by flow cytometry. Over time, circulating MAIT cell TCRbeta repertoires were profiled in 6 or 7 volunteers who came down with enteric fever following controlled oral challenge with live Salmonella Paratyphi A. Every diagnosed volunteer provided MAIT cell samples at three timepoints: pre-infection, mid-infection and post-infection. Enteric fever was diagnosed as Paratyphi A bacteremia and/or persistent fever above 38 °C lasting more than 12 hours. Diagnosis of infection in challenged volunteers occurred between day 4 and day 7 after challenge. For RNA extraction, about 4,500 to 11,000 MAIT cells from each sample were sorted straight into RNAqueous-Micro lysis buffer. Lymphoprep gradient centrifugation was used to isolate peripheral blood mononuclear cells from blood samples and leukocyte cones. Sorting was done on either a BD FACSAria Fusion or a BD FACSAria III sorter.

Source: MAIT cells from PBMCs, taken at the middle sampling point of the challenge study. This sequence originates from a person aged 18 to 75 who was deliberately infected with Salmonella Paratyphi A in a paratyphoid fever challenge study. Rearrangement joined TRBV7-7 to TRBJ1-5; a stretch of 7 junction bases matches TRBD1. This receptor has the CDR3 CASSSTGNSNQPQHF. The sequenced DNA is TGTGCTAGCAGCTCGACAGGGAATAGCAATCAGCCCCAGCATTTT.